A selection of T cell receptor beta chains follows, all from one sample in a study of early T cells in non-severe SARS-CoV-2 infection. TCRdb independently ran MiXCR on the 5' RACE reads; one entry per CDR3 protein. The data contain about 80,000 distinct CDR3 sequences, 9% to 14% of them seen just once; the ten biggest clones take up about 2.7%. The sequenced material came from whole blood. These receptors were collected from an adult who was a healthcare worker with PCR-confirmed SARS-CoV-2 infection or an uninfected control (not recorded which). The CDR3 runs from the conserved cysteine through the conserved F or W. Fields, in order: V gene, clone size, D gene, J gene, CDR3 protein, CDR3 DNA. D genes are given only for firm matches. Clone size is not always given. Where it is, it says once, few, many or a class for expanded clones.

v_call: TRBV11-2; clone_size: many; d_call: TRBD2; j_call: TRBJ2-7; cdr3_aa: CASRHGGYGAVYEQYF; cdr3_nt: TGTGCCAGCAGGCACGGGGGGTACGGTGCGGTCTACGAGCAGTACTTC
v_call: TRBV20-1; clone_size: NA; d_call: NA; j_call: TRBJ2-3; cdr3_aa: CSAARLEGTDTQYF; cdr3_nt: TGCAGTGCGGCTAGACTAGAGGGCACAGATACGCAGTATTTT
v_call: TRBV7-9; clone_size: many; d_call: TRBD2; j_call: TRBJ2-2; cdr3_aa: CASSFPGLAETRTGELFF; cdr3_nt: TGTGCCAGCAGCTTTCCGGGACTAGCGGAAACCAGAACCGGGGAGCTGTTTTTT
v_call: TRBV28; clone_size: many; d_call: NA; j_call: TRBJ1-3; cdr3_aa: CASMEWGAGNTIYF; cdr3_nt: TGTGCCAGCATGGAGTGGGGGGCGGGAAACACCATATATTTT
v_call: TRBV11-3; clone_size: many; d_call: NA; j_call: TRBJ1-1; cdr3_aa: CASSLSTGKNTEAFF; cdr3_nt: TGTGCCAGCAGCTTAAGCACAGGGAAGAACACTGAAGCTTTCTTT
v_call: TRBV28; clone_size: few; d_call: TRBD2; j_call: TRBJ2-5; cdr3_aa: CASSFEAGGRETQYF; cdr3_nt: TGTGCCAGCAGTTTTGAAGCGGGGGGGCGAGAGACCCAGTACTTC
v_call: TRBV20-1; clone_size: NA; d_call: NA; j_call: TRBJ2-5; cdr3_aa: CSAKKPGDQETQYF; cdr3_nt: TGCAGTGCCAAGAAACCGGGAGACCAAGAGACCCAGTACTTC
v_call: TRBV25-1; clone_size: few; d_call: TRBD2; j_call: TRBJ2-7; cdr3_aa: CASSPPGSGRAAEQYF; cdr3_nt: TGTGCCAGCAGTCCCCCTGGTAGCGGGAGGGCCGCCGAGCAGTACTTC
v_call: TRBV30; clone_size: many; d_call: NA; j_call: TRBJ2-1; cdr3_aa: CAWSKGSSYNEQFF; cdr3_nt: TGTGCCTGGTCGAAGGGGAGCTCCTACAATGAGCAGTTCTTC
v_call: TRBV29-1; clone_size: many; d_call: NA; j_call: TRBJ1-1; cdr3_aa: CSVAWGTEAFF; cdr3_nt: TGCAGCGTTGCCTGGGGCACTGAAGCTTTCTTT
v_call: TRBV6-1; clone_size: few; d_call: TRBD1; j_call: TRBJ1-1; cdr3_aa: CASSVWDSDTEAFF; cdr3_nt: TGTGCCAGCAGTGTGTGGGACAGTGACACTGAAGCTTTCTTT
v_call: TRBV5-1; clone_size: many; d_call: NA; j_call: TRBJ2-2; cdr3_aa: CASSSTTAGTGELFF; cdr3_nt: TGCGCCAGCAGTTCCACGACGGCGGGAACCGGGGAGCTGTTTTTT
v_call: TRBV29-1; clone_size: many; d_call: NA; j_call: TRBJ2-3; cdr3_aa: CSVPGYTDTQYF; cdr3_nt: TGCAGCGTACCGGGCTACACAGATACGCAGTATTTT
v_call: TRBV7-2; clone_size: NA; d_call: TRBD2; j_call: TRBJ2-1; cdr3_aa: CASSLPRGAGGHEQFF; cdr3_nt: TGTGCCAGCAGCCTTCCCCGAGGGGCGGGGGGGCATGAGCAGTTCTTC
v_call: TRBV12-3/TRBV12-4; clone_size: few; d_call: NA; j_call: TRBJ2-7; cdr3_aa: CASSLTGDSYEQYF; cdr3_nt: TGTGCCAGCAGTTTAACGGGGGACTCCTACGAGCAGTACTTC
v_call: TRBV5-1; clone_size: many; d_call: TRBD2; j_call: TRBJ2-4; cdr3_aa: CASRTTAGLDIQYF; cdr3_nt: TGCGCCAGCAGGACGACAGCGGGACTGGACATTCAGTACTTC
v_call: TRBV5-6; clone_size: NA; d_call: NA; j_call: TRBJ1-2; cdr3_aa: CASSARAGHGYTF; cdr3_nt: TGTGCCAGCAGCGCCAGGGCGGGCCATGGCTACACCTTC
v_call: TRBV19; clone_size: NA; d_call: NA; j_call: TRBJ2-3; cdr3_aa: CASYRGTDTQYF; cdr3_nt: TGTGCCAGCTACCGTGGCACAGATACGCAGTATTTT
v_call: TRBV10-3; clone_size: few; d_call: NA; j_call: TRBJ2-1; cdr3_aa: CAIRFEAGQNNEQFF; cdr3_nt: TGTGCCATCCGCTTTGAAGCGGGCCAAAACAATGAGCAGTTCTTC
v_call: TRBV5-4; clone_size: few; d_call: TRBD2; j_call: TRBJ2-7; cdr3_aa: CASSSDPSGGIHEQYF; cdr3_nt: TGTGCCAGCAGCTCGGACCCTAGCGGGGGGATCCACGAGCAGTACTTC
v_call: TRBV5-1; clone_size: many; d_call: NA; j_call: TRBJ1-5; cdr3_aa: CASSFQGGQPQHF; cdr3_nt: TGCGCCAGCAGCTTCCAGGGAGGTCAGCCCCAGCATTTT
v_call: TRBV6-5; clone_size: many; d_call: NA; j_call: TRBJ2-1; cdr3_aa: CASTSLPPGSYNEQFF; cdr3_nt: TGTGCCAGCACTTCTTTGCCCCCGGGGTCCTACAATGAGCAGTTCTTC
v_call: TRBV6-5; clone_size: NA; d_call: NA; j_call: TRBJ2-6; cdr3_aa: CASSYSGAGANVLTF; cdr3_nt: TGTGCCAGCAGTTACTCCGGGGCTGGGGCCAACGTCCTGACTTTC
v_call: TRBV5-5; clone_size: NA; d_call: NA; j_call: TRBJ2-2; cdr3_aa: CASKLWTANTGELFF; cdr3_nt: TGTGCCAGCAAGTTGTGGACGGCGAACACCGGGGAGCTGTTTTTT
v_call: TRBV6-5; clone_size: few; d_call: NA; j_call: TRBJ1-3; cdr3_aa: CASSPNRAGNTIYF; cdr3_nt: TGTGCCAGCAGTCCAAACAGGGCTGGAAACACCATATATTTT
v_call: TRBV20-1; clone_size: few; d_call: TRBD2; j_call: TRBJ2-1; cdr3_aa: CSAEAGGRNEQFF; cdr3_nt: TGCAGTGCGGAAGCGGGGGGGCGCAATGAGCAGTTCTTC
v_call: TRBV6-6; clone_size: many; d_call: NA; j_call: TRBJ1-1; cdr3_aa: CASTGVREAAFF; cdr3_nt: TGTGCCAGCACAGGGGTCCGGGAGGCGGCTTTCTTT
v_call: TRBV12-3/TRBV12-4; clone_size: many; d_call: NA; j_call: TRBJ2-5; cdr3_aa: CASSFVLAVETQYF; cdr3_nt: TGTGCCAGCAGTTTCGTACTAGCAGTGGAGACCCAGTACTTC
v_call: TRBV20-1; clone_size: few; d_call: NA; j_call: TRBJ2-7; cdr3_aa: CSASGSPATYEQYF; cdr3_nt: TGCAGTGCTAGTGGGAGTCCAGCCACCTACGAGCAGTACTTC
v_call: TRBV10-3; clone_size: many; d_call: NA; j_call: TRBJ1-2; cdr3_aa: CAISEYKDGGYTF; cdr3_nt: TGTGCCATCAGTGAATACAAGGATGGTGGCTACACCTTC
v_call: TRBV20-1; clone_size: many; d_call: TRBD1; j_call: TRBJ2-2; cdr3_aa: CSARGGQRNTGELFF; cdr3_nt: TGCAGTGCTAGAGGGGGACAGCGTAACACCGGGGAGCTGTTTTTT
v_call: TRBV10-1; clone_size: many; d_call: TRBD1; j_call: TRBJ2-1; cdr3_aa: CASSEQQGPHEQFF; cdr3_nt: TGCGCCAGCAGTGAGCAACAGGGGCCCCATGAGCAGTTCTTC
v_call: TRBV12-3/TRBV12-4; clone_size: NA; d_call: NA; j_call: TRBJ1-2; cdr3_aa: CASSSQPNYGYTF; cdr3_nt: TGTGCCAGCAGTTCCCAGCCGAACTATGGCTACACCTTC
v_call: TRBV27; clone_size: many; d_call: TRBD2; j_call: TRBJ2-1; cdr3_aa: CASSPLAATSNEQFF; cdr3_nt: TGTGCCAGCAGCCCTCTAGCGGCAACCTCAAATGAGCAGTTCTTC
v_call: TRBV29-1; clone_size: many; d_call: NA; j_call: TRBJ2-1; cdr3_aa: CSVDGGRYNEQFF; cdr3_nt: TGCAGCGTTGACGGGGGGCGATACAATGAGCAGTTCTTC
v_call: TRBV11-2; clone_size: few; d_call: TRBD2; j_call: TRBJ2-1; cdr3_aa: CASSHRLAGEAYNEQFF; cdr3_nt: TGTGCCAGCAGCCACCGGCTAGCGGGAGAAGCCTACAATGAGCAGTTCTTC
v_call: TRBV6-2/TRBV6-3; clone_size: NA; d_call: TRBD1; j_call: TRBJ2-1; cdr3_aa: CASSWSTGVSYNEQFF; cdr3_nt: TGTGCCAGCAGTTGGTCGACAGGGGTCTCCTACAATGAGCAGTTCTTC
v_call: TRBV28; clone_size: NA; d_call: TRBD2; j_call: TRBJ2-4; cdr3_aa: CASSTLAGAARTKNIQYF; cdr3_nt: TGTGCCAGCAGCACCCTAGCGGGGGCGGCCCGGACCAAAAACATTCAGTACTTC
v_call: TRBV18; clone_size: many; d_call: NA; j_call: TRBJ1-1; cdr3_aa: CASSLIRLGGADTEAFF; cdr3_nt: TGTGCCAGCTCACTCATTCGCTTGGGGGGGGCTGACACTGAAGCTTTCTTT
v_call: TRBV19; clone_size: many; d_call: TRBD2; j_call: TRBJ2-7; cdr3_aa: CASSAAGSSYEQYF; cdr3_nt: TGTGCCAGTAGTGCAGCGGGGAGCTCCTACGAGCAGTACTTC
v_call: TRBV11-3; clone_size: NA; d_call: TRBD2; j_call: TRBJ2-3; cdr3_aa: CASSPGLAGTTDTQYF; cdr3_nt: TGTGCCAGCAGCCCAGGACTAGCGGGGACCACGGATACGCAGTATTTT